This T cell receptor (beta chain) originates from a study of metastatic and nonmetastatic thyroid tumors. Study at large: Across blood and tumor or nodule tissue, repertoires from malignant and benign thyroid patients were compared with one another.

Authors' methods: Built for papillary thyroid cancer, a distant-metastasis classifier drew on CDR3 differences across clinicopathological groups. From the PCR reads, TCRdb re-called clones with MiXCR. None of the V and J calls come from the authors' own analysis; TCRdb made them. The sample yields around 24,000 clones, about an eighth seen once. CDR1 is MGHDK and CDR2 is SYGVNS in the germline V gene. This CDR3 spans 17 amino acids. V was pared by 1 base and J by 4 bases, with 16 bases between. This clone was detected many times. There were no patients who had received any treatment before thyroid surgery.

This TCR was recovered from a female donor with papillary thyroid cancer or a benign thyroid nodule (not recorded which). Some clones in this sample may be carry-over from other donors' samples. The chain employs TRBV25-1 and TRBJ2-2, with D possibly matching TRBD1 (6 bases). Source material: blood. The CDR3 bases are TGTGCCAGCAGTGAATTTGGTCAGGGGTTGTCCACCGGGGAGCTGTTTTTT. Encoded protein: CASSEFGQGLSTGELFF.